The present TCR beta chain was sequenced within a study of T cell changes during pregnancy in multiple sclerosis. The method was immunoSEQ multiplex PCR; TCRdb's version includes in-frame clones alone and lacks a portion of them. This sample carries more than 35,000 clones, roughly 90% of them seen once, and the ten largest clones take approximately 0.39%. The length of the CDR3 is 13 residues. Germline CDR1 SNHLY, CDR2 FYNNEI. V lost 8 bases, J lost 5 bases, and 15 bases lay in between. The specimen was CD4+ T cells from peripheral blood mononuclear cells, collected in the second trimester of pregnancy. The sequence was collected from a female donor with multiple sclerosis, enrolled in a pregnancy study. The V and J genes are TRBV2 and TRBJ1-1, with a possible D match to TRBD1 (6 bases). The CDR3: CASDYTGRTEAFF. The CDR3 DNA reads as TGTGCCAGCGATTATACAGGGCGGACTGAAGCTTTCTTT.